A single T cell receptor beta chain is shown here with its context. What it recognizes is unknown. Original methodology: The detection floor for productive clonotype frequency was 2.59 x 10-5. Profiling relied on immunoSEQ multiplex PCR, and the TCRdb table lists in-frame clones only, not all of them. V and J calls and clone size are copied from that table; D and trimming were computed from the DNA. The sample has about 40,000 clones; about four fifths are singletons. The data originate from a study of STAT5B mutations in CD4+ large granular lymphocyte leukemia. Overall study context: Healthy donors showed HLA-associated enrichment of the CDR3 'QG' motif.

Notes on the study in general: No patients shared main leukemic clonotypes, though roughly 25% appeared at low frequency elsewhere.

The material sequenced was CD4+ T cells from blood buffy coats. The TCR was taken from a human donor in good health.

The CDR3 loop reads CASSLTGTSGGREQYF. The CDR3 nucleotides read TGTGCCAGCAGCTTGACCGGGACTAGCGGGGGTAGGGAGCAGTACTTC. This chain links TRBV5-4 with TRBJ2-7; 14 bases fit TRBD2. Germline CDR1 SGHNT, CDR2 YYREEE (reference sequence). The V and J ends lost 1 base and 7 bases, in that order; junction bases with no gene match: 7. This CDR3 is built from 16 residues.